Sequencing of this T cell receptor beta chain was carried out in a study of blood T cell repertoires in COVID-19. Germline V CDR1 and CDR2: LNHDA, SQIVND (reference sequence). V was pared by 5 bases and J by 4 bases, with 13 bases between. CDR3 length: 14 residues. Some clones are missing from TCRdb's copy, which holds only in-frame ones; the method was immunoSEQ multiplex PCR. The repertoire has 30,000 to 40,000 clones, roughly 87% of them found once; the top ten carry approximately 15%. The chain couples TRBV19 to TRBJ2-3, with D tentatively TRBD2 (6 bases). This receptor was obtained from an older woman with active COVID-19. Specimen: peripheral blood. The CDR3 nucleotides read TGTGCCAGTAGTTCGGGAGCCTTCGCAGATACGCAGTATTTT. Encoded protein: CASSSGAFADTQYF.